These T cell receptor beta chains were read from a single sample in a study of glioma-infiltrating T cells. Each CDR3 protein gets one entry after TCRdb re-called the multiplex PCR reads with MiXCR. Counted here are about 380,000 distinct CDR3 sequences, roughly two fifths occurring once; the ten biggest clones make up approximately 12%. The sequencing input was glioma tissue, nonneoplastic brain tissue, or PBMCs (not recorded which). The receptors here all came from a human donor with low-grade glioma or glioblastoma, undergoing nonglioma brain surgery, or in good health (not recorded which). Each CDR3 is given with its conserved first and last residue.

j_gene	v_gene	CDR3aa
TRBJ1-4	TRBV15	CATRKPGLRSEKLFF
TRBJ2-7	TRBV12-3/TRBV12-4	CASSARDRPFSYEQYF
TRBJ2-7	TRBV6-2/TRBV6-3	CAGSYSGKEQYF
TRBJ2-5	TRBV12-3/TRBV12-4	CASRSDSQETQYF
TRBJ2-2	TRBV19	CASNQEGLAGGPDTGELFF
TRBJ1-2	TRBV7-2	CASSSTRNPDGYTF
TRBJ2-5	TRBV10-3	CATGQVPETQYF
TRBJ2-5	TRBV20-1	CNAPGTGQETEYF
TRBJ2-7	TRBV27	CASSFGETYEQYF
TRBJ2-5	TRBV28	CASSFFGTQETQYF
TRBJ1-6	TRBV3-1	CASSEGTVYNSPLHF
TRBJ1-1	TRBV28	CASSDKNTEAFF
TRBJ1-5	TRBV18	CASSPRQGLHQPQHF
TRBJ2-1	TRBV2	CASSSDRYNEQFF
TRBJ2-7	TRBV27	CASSSSQGYEQYF
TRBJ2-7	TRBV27	CASSLKERELNYYEQYF
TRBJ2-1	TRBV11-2	CASSSLPGQAGEIEQFF
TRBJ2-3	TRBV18	CASSPSGRTDTQYF
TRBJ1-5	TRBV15	CATSEYPWGEESNQPQHF
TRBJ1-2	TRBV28	CASSVGFGYTF
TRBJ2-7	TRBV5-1	CASSPRRFGADYEQYF
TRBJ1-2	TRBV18	CASSQYSTGTDYGYTF
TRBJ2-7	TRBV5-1	CASSPSTGSHEQYF
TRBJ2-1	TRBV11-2	CASSLGERLAPYNEQFF
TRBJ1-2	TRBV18	CASSPTGQDYGYTF
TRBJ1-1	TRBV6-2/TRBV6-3	CASSYWGDNTEAFF
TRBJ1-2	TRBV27	CASSLFSWYGYTF
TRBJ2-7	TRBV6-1	CASSRTKVPYEKYF
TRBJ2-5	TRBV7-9	CASTRFQETQYF
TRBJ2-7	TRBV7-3	CASSLTPLNPYEQYF
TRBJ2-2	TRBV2	CATPRGETNTGELFF
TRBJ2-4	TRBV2	CASRTAQNIQYF
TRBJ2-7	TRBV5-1	CASSLVGGESYEQYF
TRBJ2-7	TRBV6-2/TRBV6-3	CASSYRTAYEQYF
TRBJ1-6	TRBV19	CASSPWTDNSPLQF
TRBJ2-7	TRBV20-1	CSARDPPYEQYF
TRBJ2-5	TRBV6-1	CASSFSQGQQETQYF
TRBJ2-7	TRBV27	CASSLRLYANYEQYF
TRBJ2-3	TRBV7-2	CASSVVVGATDTQYF
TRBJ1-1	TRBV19	CASSMSEIINTEAFF
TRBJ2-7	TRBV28	CARSLMGGYEQYF
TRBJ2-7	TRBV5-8	CASSDSGYYEQYF
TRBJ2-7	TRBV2	CASSDGDKPYEQYF